This TCR beta chain was identified in a study of T cells after yellow fever vaccination. From the 5' RACE reads, TCRdb called clonotypes with MiXCR, one entry per CDR3 protein. The table has 310,000 or so distinct CDR3 sequences, about 6.9% seen once; the top ten hold 15% to 20%. This clonotype was sampled from a man younger than 30 who received the YFV17D yellow fever vaccine. Sequences were derived from PBMCs, sampled roughly 47 days after the first yellow fever vaccination.

This chain's CDR3 is CASRAGTLNNSPLHF. For the CDR3, the DNA is TGCGCCAGCAGAGCCGGGACACTGAATAATTCACCCCTCCACTTT. The chain employs TRBV4-1 and TRBJ1-6; tentative D call: TRBD1 (6 bases). V was shortened by 6 bases and J by 5 bases, with 14 bases between the two germline ends. The CDR3 consists of 15 residues. The germline gives CDR1 MGHRA, CDR2 YSYEKL.